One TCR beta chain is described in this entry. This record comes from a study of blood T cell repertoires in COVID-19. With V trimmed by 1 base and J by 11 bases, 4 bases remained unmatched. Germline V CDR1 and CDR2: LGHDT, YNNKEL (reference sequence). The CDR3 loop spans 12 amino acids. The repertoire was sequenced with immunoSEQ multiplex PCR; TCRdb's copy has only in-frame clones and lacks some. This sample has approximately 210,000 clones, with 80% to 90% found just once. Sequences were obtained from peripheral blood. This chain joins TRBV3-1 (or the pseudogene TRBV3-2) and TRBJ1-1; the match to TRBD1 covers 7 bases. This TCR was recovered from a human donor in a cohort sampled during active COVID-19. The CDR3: CASSQGQGVAFF. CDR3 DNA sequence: TGTGCCAGCAGCCAAGGACAGGGCGTTGCTTTCTTT.